This T cell receptor beta chain derives from a study of blood T cell repertoires in COVID-19. Turning to the study itself: The study drew acute and convalescent COVID-19 samples from the United States, Italy and Spain. PBMCs, B-cell-depleted T cells, or T cells were the source of the cDNA or gDNA that made up the material.

In the study's own analysis: Nucleated cell number was recorded as an estimate derived from reference gene primer amplification. The data were produced by immunoSEQ multiplex PCR, yet TCRdb's version contains in-frame clones alone and is incomplete. Clone size and the V and J calls come from that table; the DNA yielded D and trimming. The data hold 25,000 to 30,000 clones, with about 89% observed a single time. The CDR3 length is 12 residues. CDR1 and CDR2 (germline): SGHVS, FQNEAQ. The V and J ends lost 5 bases and 5 bases respectively, with 9 bases between them. This receptor was identified in a man between 65 and 85 years old with active COVID-19. Sequenced sample: peripheral blood. V gene TRBV7-8 combines with J gene TRBJ2-5; no reliable D call. The CDR3 nucleotides are TGTGCCAGCAGCCCCCTAACGGAGACCCAGTACTTC. As protein: CASSPLTETQYF.